The rows below give T cell receptor beta chains drawn from one sample of a study of T cells in Graves' hyperthyroidism and ophthalmopathy. MiXCR, applied by TCRdb to the multiplex PCR reads, yields one record per CDR3 protein. The sample carries nearly 600,000 distinct CDR3 sequences, approximately 15% recorded once. Sequences were obtained from blood. These receptors came from a woman aged 30 to 39 with Graves' hyperthyroidism that later progressed to Graves' ophthalmopathy. CDR3s include the opening cysteine and the closing phenylalanine or tryptophan. A D gene is named only where the DNA matches it firmly. Size is stated for part of the rows, as once, few or many counts, or as a class when the clone is expanded.

D gene: TRBD2
clone size: many
J gene: TRBJ2-1
V gene: TRBV24-1
CDR3 DNA: TGTGCCACCAGTGAACCGGACTCCCGGGGGGTATACAATGAGCAGTTCTTC
CDR3 protein: CATSEPDSRGVYNEQFF

D gene: TRBD1
clone size: few
J gene: TRBJ2-1
V gene: TRBV20-1
CDR3 DNA: TGCAGTGCTAGGGCCCGGACAGGGATATACAATGAGCAGTTCTTC
CDR3 protein: CSARARTGIYNEQFF

D gene: TRBD1
clone size: .
J gene: TRBJ2-3
V gene: TRBV4-1
CDR3 DNA: TGCGCCAGCAGCCAAGATCGGGACAGGTCCACAGATACGCAGTATTTT
CDR3 protein: CASSQDRDRSTDTQYF

D gene: TRBD2
clone size: .
J gene: TRBJ2-7
V gene: TRBV15
CDR3 DNA: TGTGCCACCAGCAGTGTTAGCGGGACTGGGGAGCAGTACTTC
CDR3 protein: CATSSVSGTGEQYF

D gene: .
clone size: many
J gene: TRBJ2-1
V gene: TRBV24-1
CDR3 DNA: TGTGCCACCAGTGATTTGAGTGCGGATGACAATGAGCAGTTCTTC
CDR3 protein: CATSDLSADDNEQFF

D gene: .
clone size: many
J gene: TRBJ1-3
V gene: TRBV19
CDR3 DNA: TGTGCCAGTAGTATCCTCGAGGTCATCGGAAACACCATATATTTT
CDR3 protein: CASSILEVIGNTIYF

D gene: .
clone size: many
J gene: TRBJ1-3
V gene: TRBV28
CDR3 DNA: TGTGCCAGCAGTACTGCAACATTCTCTGGAAACACCATATATTTT
CDR3 protein: CASSTATFSGNTIYF

D gene: .
clone size: few
J gene: TRBJ2-2
V gene: TRBV15
CDR3 DNA: TGTGCCACCAGCGCCCACGGGACTTCCGGGGAGCTGTTTTTT
CDR3 protein: CATSAHGTSGELFF

D gene: .
clone size: few
J gene: TRBJ1-4
V gene: TRBV6-1
CDR3 DNA: TGTGCCAGCAGGCGGATTGGGACGGAACGTATTAATGAAAAACTGTTTTTT
CDR3 protein: CASRRIGTERINEKLFF

D gene: .
clone size: few
J gene: TRBJ2-5
V gene: TRBV4-1
CDR3 DNA: TGCGCCAGCAGCCAAGGACAGATAGAGACCCAGTACTTC
CDR3 protein: CASSQGQIETQYF

D gene: .
clone size: few
J gene: TRBJ2-1
V gene: TRBV19
CDR3 DNA: TGTGCCAGTAGTGTGGGGGGCGTTGACACGAATGAGCAGTTCTTC
CDR3 protein: CASSVGGVDTNEQFF

D gene: .
clone size: .
J gene: TRBJ2-1
V gene: TRBV12-3/TRBV12-4
CDR3 DNA: TGTGCCAGCAGCCGAAGAATAACAGGGACCCAGGACAATGAGCAGTTCTTC
CDR3 protein: CASSRRITGTQDNEQFF

D gene: .
clone size: .
J gene: TRBJ2-4
V gene: TRBV7-3
CDR3 DNA: TGTGCCAGCAGTTCCGACCTTGAGTCGGACATTCAGTACTTC
CDR3 protein: CASSSDLESDIQYF

D gene: TRBD1
clone size: many
J gene: TRBJ1-4
V gene: TRBV18
CDR3 DNA: TGTGCCAGCTCACCCTCACAGGGGGCAACTAATGAAAAACTGTTTTTT
CDR3 protein: CASSPSQGATNEKLFF